This TCR beta chain was retrieved from a study of Ad26.COV2.S vaccination and SARS-CoV-2 variants. General observations from the study: Non-spike TCR breadth showed similarity between vaccine and placebo recipients.

Treatment defined: approximately 18 received Ad26.COV2.S at low or high dose, single or two shots; roughly five received placebo; per-sample allocation not given. Sampling was performed 63 days after the first vaccine or placebo injection. Ad26.COV2.S expressed prefusion-stabilized spike from the original Wuhan strain. For this clone: The antigen is unknown.

The assay was immunoSEQ multiplex PCR, and TCRdb's table has in-frame clones only and misses some. The repertoire holds about 400,000 clones, with roughly 85% as singletons. Trimming removed 3 bases at V and 8 bases at J, with 15 bases between. The CDR3 extends over 14 amino acids. Germline V CDR1 and CDR2: SGHRS, YFSETQ. The receptor was derived from a person between 18 and 60 years old who received the Ad26.COV2.S COVID-19 vaccine or a placebo. This specimen was peripheral blood, taken in a trial of Ad26.COV2.S vaccine versus placebo. The chain recombines TRBV5-1 with TRBJ2-1; D is unresolved. The CDR3 DNA reads as TGCGCCAGCAGCTGGAGCGAACCCACCCATGAGCAGTTCTTC. Translating it yields CASSWSEPTHEQFF. Combining the CDR3 with reference TRBV5-1 and TRBJ2-1 gives the whole variable domain KAGVTQTPRYLIKTRGQQVTLSCSPISGHRSVSWYQQTPGQGLQFLFEYFSETQRNKGNFPGRFSGRQFSNSRSEMNVSTLELGDSALYLCASSWSEPTHEQFFGPGTRLTVL.